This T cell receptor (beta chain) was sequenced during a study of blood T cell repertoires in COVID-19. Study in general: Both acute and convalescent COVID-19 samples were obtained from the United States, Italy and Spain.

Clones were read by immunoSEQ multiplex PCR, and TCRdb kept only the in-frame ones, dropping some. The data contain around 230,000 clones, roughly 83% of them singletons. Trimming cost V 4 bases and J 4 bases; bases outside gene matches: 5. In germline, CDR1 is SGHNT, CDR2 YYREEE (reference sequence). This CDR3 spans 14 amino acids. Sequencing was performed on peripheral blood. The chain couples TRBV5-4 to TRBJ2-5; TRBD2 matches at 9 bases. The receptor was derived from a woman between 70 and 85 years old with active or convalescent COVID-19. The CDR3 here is CASSPGTSRETQYF. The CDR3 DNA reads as TGTGCCAGCAGCCCCGGGACTAGCCGAGAGACCCAGTACTTC.